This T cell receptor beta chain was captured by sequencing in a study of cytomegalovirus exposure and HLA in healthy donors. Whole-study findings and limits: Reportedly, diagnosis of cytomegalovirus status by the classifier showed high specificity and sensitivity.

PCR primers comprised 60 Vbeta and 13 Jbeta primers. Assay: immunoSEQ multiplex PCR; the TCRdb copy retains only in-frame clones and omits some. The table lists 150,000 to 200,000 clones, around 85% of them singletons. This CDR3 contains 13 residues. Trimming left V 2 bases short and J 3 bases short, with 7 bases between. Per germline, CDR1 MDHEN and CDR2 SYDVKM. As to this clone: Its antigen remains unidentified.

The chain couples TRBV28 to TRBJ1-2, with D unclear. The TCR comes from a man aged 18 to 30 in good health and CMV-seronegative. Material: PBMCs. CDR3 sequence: CASSLEEYYGYTF. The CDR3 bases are TGTGCCAGCAGTTTAGAGGAATACTATGGCTACACCTTC.